This is a list of T cell receptor beta chains from one sample in a study of cytomegalovirus exposure and HLA in healthy donors. The method was immunoSEQ multiplex PCR; TCRdb's version includes in-frame clones alone and lacks a portion of them. The data contain roughly 170,000 clones, 77% of them singletons. Sample: PBMCs. The receptors shown here come from a woman aged 25 to 39 in good health and CMV-seronegative. The CDR3 runs from the conserved cysteine through the conserved F or W. Fields, in order: J gene, clone size, D gene, CDR3 length, V gene, CDR3 DNA, CDR3 protein. A D gene is named only where the DNA matches it firmly. Part of the rows lack a size; the others show once, few, many or a class for expanded clones.

J gene: TRBJ2-7
clone size: -
D gene: TRBD1
CDR3 length: 15
V gene: TRBV27
CDR3 DNA: TGTGCCAGCAGTTTATCCCCCGACAGGGCGTACGAGCAGTACTTC
CDR3 protein: CASSLSPDRAYEQYF

J gene: TRBJ1-2
clone size: few
D gene: TRBD1
CDR3 length: 13
V gene: TRBV7-9
CDR3 DNA: TGTGCCAGCAGCTTGGAGGACAGGGGAGGCTACACCTTC
CDR3 protein: CASSLEDRGGYTF

J gene: TRBJ1-4
clone size: once
D gene: -
CDR3 length: 16
V gene: TRBV5-5
CDR3 DNA: TGTGCCAGCAACCCTAAAGAGGGGGATTTTAATGAAAAACTGTTTTTT
CDR3 protein: CASNPKEGDFNEKLFF

J gene: TRBJ2-1
clone size: once
D gene: TRBD1
CDR3 length: 17
V gene: TRBV7-6
CDR3 DNA: TGTGCCAGCAGCTTAGAGGCTAGCAGGGGGATATACAATGAGCAGTTCTTC
CDR3 protein: CASSLEASRGIYNEQFF

J gene: TRBJ1-4
clone size: -
D gene: -
CDR3 length: 15
V gene: TRBV28
CDR3 DNA: TGTGCCAGCAGGCTTCCGACAGGCTCTAATGAAAAACTGTTTTTT
CDR3 protein: CASRLPTGSNEKLFF

J gene: TRBJ1-6
clone size: -
D gene: -
CDR3 length: 15
V gene: TRBV6-1
CDR3 DNA: TGTGCCAGCAGCGGACCCAGGGGCTTACGTTCACCCCTCCACTTT
CDR3 protein: CASSGPRGLRSPLHF

J gene: TRBJ1-1
clone size: -
D gene: -
CDR3 length: 15
V gene: TRBV7-9
CDR3 DNA: TGTGCCAGCAGCCCAAATACAGGGATGAACACTGAAGCTTTCTTT
CDR3 protein: CASSPNTGMNTEAFF

J gene: TRBJ2-3
clone size: -
D gene: -
CDR3 length: 16
V gene: TRBV4-2
CDR3 DNA: TGTGCCAGCAGCCAAGCCGCAGGGACTAGCACAGATACGCAGTATTTT
CDR3 protein: CASSQAAGTSTDTQYF

J gene: TRBJ2-1
clone size: once
D gene: -
CDR3 length: 14
V gene: TRBV27
CDR3 DNA: TGTGCCAGCAGTTACAGGTATCCCCACGATGAGCAGTTCTTC
CDR3 protein: CASSYRYPHDEQFF

J gene: TRBJ1-1
clone size: -
D gene: TRBD1
CDR3 length: 15
V gene: TRBV18
CDR3 DNA: TGTGCCAGCTCACCTTTACAGGGGGTGAACACTGAAGCTTTCTTT
CDR3 protein: CASSPLQGVNTEAFF

J gene: TRBJ1-1
clone size: -
D gene: TRBD1
CDR3 length: 16
V gene: TRBV14
CDR3 DNA: TGTGCCAGCAGCCTTGCCCCGGGACAGGGGGCGGCTGAAGCTTTCTTT
CDR3 protein: CASSLAPGQGAAEAFF

J gene: TRBJ1-4
clone size: -
D gene: -
CDR3 length: 12
V gene: TRBV7-9
CDR3 DNA: TGTGCCAGCAGCTCAATGAGCGGGAAACTGTTTTTT
CDR3 protein: CASSSMSGKLFF

J gene: TRBJ2-1
clone size: -
D gene: -
CDR3 length: 14
V gene: TRBV29-1
CDR3 DNA: TGCAGCACACGATCAGGGGAGTCGTACAATGAGCAGTTCTTC
CDR3 protein: CSTRSGESYNEQFF

J gene: TRBJ1-4
clone size: -
D gene: -
CDR3 length: 17
V gene: TRBV28
CDR3 DNA: TGTGCCAGTACAGATCCAGGGATATGGGGGGGTAATGAAAAACTGTTTTTT
CDR3 protein: CASTDPGIWGGNEKLFF

J gene: TRBJ2-7
clone size: -
D gene: -
CDR3 length: 12
V gene: TRBV7-9
CDR3 DNA: TGTGCCAGCAGCTTGACAGGAGGCGAGCAGTACTTC
CDR3 protein: CASSLTGGEQYF

J gene: TRBJ2-3
clone size: -
D gene: TRBD1
CDR3 length: 13
V gene: TRBV29-1
CDR3 DNA: TGCAGCGTTTCGACAGGGGGCACAGATACGCAGTATTTT
CDR3 protein: CSVSTGGTDTQYF

J gene: TRBJ1-1
clone size: -
D gene: TRBD1
CDR3 length: 13
V gene: TRBV5-4
CDR3 DNA: TGTGCCAGTCGGGACAGGGCGGGGACTGAAGCTTTCTTT
CDR3 protein: CASRDRAGTEAFF

J gene: TRBJ2-3
clone size: -
D gene: TRBD2
CDR3 length: 13
V gene: TRBV2
CDR3 DNA: TGTGCCAGCAGCGGACTAGCGGGCGGACGGGAGTATTTT
CDR3 protein: CASSGLAGGREYF

J gene: TRBJ2-4
clone size: -
D gene: TRBD1
CDR3 length: 14
V gene: TRBV5-8
CDR3 DNA: TGTGCCAGCAGCCCACGGACAGGCCGCGCCTGGGGATACTTC
CDR3 protein: CASSPRTGRAWGYF